The 17 T cell receptor beta chains below all came from one sample that was sequenced in a study of blood T cell repertoires in COVID-19. Using immunoSEQ multiplex PCR, the repertoire was profiled, and TCRdb retains in-frame clones only, with some absent. Among some 250,000 clones listed, roughly 90% were seen once. What was sequenced was peripheral blood. Source of these receptors: a man between 60 and 75 years old who had recovered from COVID-19.

The rearrangement joins TRBV27 to TRBJ1-2, with D possibly matching TRBD1 (5 bases). CDR1 and CDR2 (germline): MNHEY, SMNVEV (reference sequence). CDR3 length: 13 amino acids. V lost 2 bases to trimming and J lost 6 bases, with 10 bases between them. The CDR3 loop reads CASSLRRGDGYTF. In DNA form, the CDR3 reads TGTGCCAGCAGTTTAAGACGGGGGGATGGCTACACCTTC.

The chain couples TRBV24-1 to TRBJ1-1; 7 bases line up with TRBD1. The V and J ends lost 4 bases and 0 bases, in that order; junction bases with no gene match: 1. Germline V gene sequence: CDR1 KGHDR, CDR2 SFDVKD. The CDR3 has 14 residues. The CDR3 sequence: CATSDRGMNTEAFF. For the CDR3, the DNA is TGTGCCACCAGTGACAGGGGGATGAACACTGAAGCTTTCTTT.

V is TRBV28 and J is TRBJ1-2; D is unclear. Per the germline V gene, CDR1 is MDHEN and CDR2 is SYDVKM. This CDR3 contains 13 residues. The V gene lost 5 bases and the J gene lost 4 bases, with 11 bases spanning the gap. The DNA for the CDR3 is TGTGCCAGCAGTCGGGTCAGTATCTATGGCTACACCTTC. The encoded protein is CASSRVSIYGYTF.

V is TRBV19 and J is TRBJ1-5, with 11 nucleotides matching TRBD1. The CDR3 extends over 14 amino acids. Trimming removed 5 bases from V and 6 bases from J; junction bases left unmatched: 3. Germline V gene sequence: CDR1 LNHDA, CDR2 SQIVND (reference sequence). The CDR3 reads CASSRDRGGQPQHF. CDR3 DNA: TGTGCCAGTAGTCGGGACAGGGGGGGTCAGCCCCAGCATTTT.

The chain couples TRBV5-4 to TRBJ2-3, with 14 nucleotides matching TRBD2. V was clipped by 4 bases and J by 2 bases; unmatched bases: 9. Looked up from germline, CDR1 is SGHNT and CDR2 is YYREEE (reference sequence). The CDR3 is made up of 18 amino acids. The CDR3 sequence: CASSTTGLAGGLTDTQYF. In DNA, the CDR3 is TGTGCCAGCAGCACCACCGGACTAGCGGGGGGCCTCACAGATACGCAGTATTTT. Supplemented by reference TRBV5-4 and TRBJ2-3, the full variable domain reads ETGVTQSPTHLIKTRGQQVTLRCSSQSGHNTVSWYQQALGQGPQFIFQYYREEENGRGNFPPRFSGLQFPNYSSELNVNALELDDSALYLCASSTTGLAGGLTDTQYFGPGTRLTVL.

This clone was detected once. This chain uses TRBV6-6 with TRBJ2-7; D is unclear. Per the germline V gene, CDR1 is MNHNY and CDR2 is SVGAGI (reference sequence). V gave up 2 bases and J gave up 2 bases, with 7 bases separating them. The CDR3 is made up of 13 amino acids. CDR3 sequence reads: CASSYAAAYEQYF. CDR3 coding DNA: TGTGCCAGCAGTTACGCGGCAGCCTACGAGCAGTACTTC.

This rearrangement joins TRBV5-1 to TRBJ2-2, with 8 nucleotides matching TRBD1. The CDR3 length is 17 residues. Trimming at V came to 4 bases and at J to 3 bases, leaving 11 bases not matched to a gene. The germline gives CDR1 SGHRS, CDR2 YFSETQ. CDR3 protein: CASSLSPGGLDTGELFF. DNA for the CDR3: TGCGCCAGCAGCCTTTCCCCAGGGGGCTTGGACACCGGGGAGCTGTTTTTT.

In regard to this clone: Different DNA sequences within this sample yield the same CDR3. This chain connects TRBV6-5 to TRBJ1-6, with D perhaps matching TRBD1 (5 bases). Trimming took 2 bases from V and 6 from J, leaving 5 bases between them. Germline CDR1 is MNHEY and CDR2 is SVGAGI. The CDR3 consists of 13 residues. The CDR3 here is CASSYDSNSPLHF. The CDR3 nucleotides are TGTGCCAGCAGTTACGACAGTAATTCACCCCTCCACTTT.

This clone was seen a handful of times. The CDR3 DNA sequence: TGTGCCACCCAAGCGGGGGGCAGCACAGATACGCAGTATTTT. The encoded protein is CATQAGGSTDTQYF. This chain links TRBV7-6 with TRBJ2-3, with 9 bases aligning to TRBD2. The CDR3 extends over 14 amino acids. The trim removed 10 bases at V and 0 bases at J, leaving 5 bases unmatched. CDR1 and CDR2 from the germline V gene are SGHVS and FNYEAQ.

V gene TRBV2 combines with J gene TRBJ2-7; the match to TRBD1 covers 8 bases. CDR3 length: 13 amino acids. Germline assignment: CDR1 SNHLY and CDR2 FYNNEI. J gave up 6 bases and V 4 bases, and 5 bases lay outside the gene matches. The CDR3 DNA reads TGTGCCAGCAGTGCCGACAGGGGAGGCGAGCAGTACGTC. Translated, it gives CASSADRGGEQYV.

J is TRBJ2-1 and V is TRBV27, with D possibly matching TRBD2 (6 bases). CDR1 and CDR2 from the germline V gene are MNHEY and SMNVEV (reference sequence). This CDR3 spans 15 amino acids. The V gene lost 2 bases and the J gene lost 4 bases, with 12 bases spanning the gap. The CDR3 DNA follows: TGTGCCAGCAGTTTACGCCAGGGACTTTACAATGAGCAGTTCTTC. Amino acids: CASSLRQGLYNEQFF.

J is TRBJ2-2 and V is TRBV5-1; the D gene is possibly TRBD1 (6 bases). Trimming took off 2 bases at V and 7 bases at J, with 15 bases between the two ends. The germline CDR1 and CDR2 sequences are SGHRS and YFSETQ. CDR3 length: 15 amino acids. The CDR3 loop is CASSFPQGPNGELFF. The CDR3 DNA reads as TGCGCCAGCAGCTTCCCACAGGGACCTAACGGGGAGCTGTTTTTT.

The V gene is TRBV5-4, the J gene TRBJ2-5; no reliable D call. CDR3 length equals 13 residues. Germline V gives CDR1 SGHNT, CDR2 YYREEE (reference sequence). V lost 0 bases and J 5 bases, leaving 8 bases between the germline ends. The CDR3 reads CASSLVGQETQYF. The CDR3 DNA follows: TGTGCCAGCAGCTTGGTTGGCCAGGAGACCCAGTACTTC.

The V call is TRBV7-6, the J call TRBJ2-5; maybe TRBD1 (5 bases). Per germline, CDR1 SGHVS and CDR2 FNYEAQ. Trimming removed 1 base from V and 2 bases from J, with 11 bases in between. The CDR3 is made up of 15 amino acids. This chain's CDR3 is CASSLEYGAQETQYF. In DNA, the CDR3 is TGTGCCAGCAGCTTAGAATATGGGGCACAAGAGACCCAGTACTTC.

V and J are TRBV7-2 and TRBJ2-3; weak D call: TRBD2 (7 bases). Trimming pared 4 bases from V and 4 bases from J, leaving 21 bases between. The length of the CDR3 is 17 residues. The germline gives CDR1 SGHTA, CDR2 FQGNSA. The CDR3 spells CASSWRGRRGIPDTQYF. The CDR3 region has the DNA TGTGCCAGCAGCTGGAGGGGGAGGCGGGGGATCCCAGATACGCAGTATTTT.

This clone was seen only once. The rearrangement links TRBV15 to TRBJ1-6, with 7 bases fitting TRBD1. Germline values: CDR1 LNHNV, CDR2 YYDKDF (reference sequence). The length of the CDR3 is 15 residues. V trimming: 3 bases; J trimming: 8 bases; junction bases outside the gene matches: 7. CDR3 nucleotide sequence: TGTGCCACCAGCAGGGAACGCACAGGGGATTCACCCCTCCACTTT. Protein sequence: CATSRERTGDSPLHF.

The V call is TRBV5-1, the J call TRBJ1-1; 11 bases align to TRBD1. Germline values: CDR1 SGHRS, CDR2 YFSETQ. V shed 4 bases and J 0 bases; nucleotides not matched to a gene: 2. The CDR3 loop spans 15 amino acids. CDR3 protein: CASSGQGALNTEAFF. Here the CDR3 DNA reads TGCGCCAGCAGCGGACAGGGGGCCTTGAACACTGAAGCTTTCTTT.